One sample yielded the 9 T cell receptor beta chains listed below, sequenced in a study of blood T cells in healthy people across ages (dated by TCRdb to the mid-2010s). Libraries were constructed by 5' RACE. Sequenced using an Illumina HiSeq 2500. A second PCR of roughly 7 to 11 cycles was performed with a sample-barcoded 5' primer and a J-beta primer mix. TCRdb applied fastp at Q25 and MiXCR to the public reads, then kept only in-frame beta chains. CDR3 protein duplicates are merged, each entry listing the most common genes and DNA. For this sample the table gives about 1.1 million distinct CDR3 sequences, of which roughly two fifths were detected only once. In total, the top ten clones hold 10% to 15% of the sample. The sample taken for sequencing was blood. These receptors were obtained from a man aged 18 to 30 in good health.

This chain links TRBV4-3 with TRBJ1-1, with D uncertain. CDR1 and CDR2 from the germline V gene are LGHNA and YSLEER. The CDR3 covers 15 residues. With 0 bases removed from V and 5 bases from J, the gap between germline ends came to 13 bases. The CDR3 DNA follows: TGCGCCAGCAGCCAAGATAGGAGGGTAGGGACTGAAGCTTTCTTT. It yields the protein CASSQDRRVGTEAFF.

The rearrangement joins TRBV20-1 to TRBJ2-5; 9 nucleotides align to TRBD1. The length of the CDR3 is 12 residues. Looked up from germline, CDR1 is DFQATT and CDR2 is SNEGSKA (reference sequence). Unmatched junction bases numbered 9, after V lost 5 bases and J lost 11 bases. The CDR3 DNA reads as TGCAGTGCTTGGGACAGGGCGGGTGAGCAGTACTTC. It encodes CSAWDRAGEQYF.

V and J are TRBV12-3 or TRBV12-4 and TRBJ2-2; D uncertain. The V and J ends lost 6 bases and 6 bases respectively, with 2 bases between them. This CDR3 comprises 10 residues. Here the CDR3 DNA reads TGTGCCAGCAGGTCCGGGGAGCTGTTTTTT. This gives the protein CASRSGELFF.

This chain connects TRBV27 to TRBJ2-3; TRBD1 matches at 8 bases. The V segment lost 5 bases and the J segment 1 base; nucleotides outside the gene matches: 14. Germline V gene lookup returns CDR1 MNHEY and CDR2 SMNVEV (reference sequence). This CDR3 spans 18 amino acids. The CDR3 nucleotides read TGTGCCAGCAGTATAGGGGACAGGACGGGGTTGGGCACAGATACGCAGTATTTT. This gives the protein CASSIGDRTGLGTDTQYF.

The J gene is TRBJ1-5, the V gene TRBV7-8, with D possibly being TRBD1 (5 bases). The CDR3 extends over 16 amino acids. Trimming shortened V by 1 base and J by 2 bases, and 12 bases separated the two germline ends. In germline, CDR1 is SGHVS, CDR2 FQNEAQ. The CDR3 DNA is TGTGCCAGCAGCTTAGGCCGGACAATAGGCAATCAGCCCCAGCATTTT. Translated, it gives CASSLGRTIGNQPQHF.

This clonotype was recorded at least ten times. The gene calls are TRBV2 and TRBJ1-2, with 7 positions matching TRBD1. V shed 8 bases and J 2 bases; nucleotides not matched to a gene: 5. This CDR3 is built from 13 residues. Germline V gene data show CDR1 as SNHLY and CDR2 as FYNNEI. CDR3 in amino acids: CASRTGDNYGYTF. In nucleotides, the CDR3 is TGTGCCAGCCGGACAGGAGACAACTATGGCTACACCTTC. Filled out from reference TRBV2 and TRBJ1-2, the complete variable domain reads EPEVTQTPSHQVTQMGQEVILRCVPISNHLYFYWYRQILGQKVEFLVSFYNNEISEKSEIFDDQFSVERPDGSNFTLKIRSTKLEDSAMYFCASRTGDNYGYTFGSGTRLTVV.

This clonotype was seen more than once but under ten times. The V and J genes are TRBV20-1 and TRBJ2-3, with no clear D. From germline, CDR1 is DFQATT and CDR2 SNEGSKA (reference sequence). The CDR3 loop spans 12 amino acids. V gave up 5 bases and J gave up 4 bases, with 10 bases separating them. Written as DNA, the CDR3 is TGCAGTGCTCCCGACCGTGCAGATACGCAGTATTTT. Its protein product is CSAPDRADTQYF.

The genes are TRBV2 and TRBJ2-5, with D tentatively TRBD2 (5 bases). The germline V gene has CDR1 SNHLY and CDR2 FYNNEI. With 1 base removed from V and 11 bases from J, the gap between germline ends came to 17 bases. CDR3 length: 14 residues. CDR3 DNA: TGTGCCAGCAGTGAAGTGAGGGCTAGCAATGAGCAGTACTTC. Translated: CASSEVRASNEQYF.

The chain has TRBV29-1 and TRBJ2-5, with TRBD2 identical over 11 bases. Germline trimming cut 4 bases from V and 1 base from J; bases unmatched to any gene: 2. Germline-derived CDR1 and CDR2 are SQVTM and ANQGSEA. The CDR3 covers 14 residues. CDR3 sequence: CSVVTSGGQETQYF. Here the CDR3 DNA reads TGCAGCGTTGTCACTAGCGGGGGCCAAGAGACCCAGTACTTC.